This section outlines one TCR beta chain sequence together with its context. TCRdb's table, derived via immunoSEQ multiplex PCR, lists solely in-frame clones and lacks some. The table records almost 70,000 clones, about nine tenths of them present only once. This sample was included in a study of technical replicates of blood from a few donors. V lost 0 bases to trimming and J lost 7 bases, with 14 bases between them. Germline CDR1 reads SGDLS; CDR2 reads YYNGEE. The CDR3 length is 15 residues. The chain links TRBV9 to TRBJ2-1; TRBD1 might be the D (8 bases). The sequence came from a human donor in good health. Some clones in this sample may be carry-over from other donors' samples. The source material was PBMCs. The CDR3: CASSVAIQGGNEQFF. The CDR3 DNA reads as TGTGCCAGCAGCGTAGCTATACAGGGGGGGAATGAGCAGTTCTTC. The full variable domain, with the rest looked up from reference TRBV9 and TRBJ2-1, is DSGVTQTPKHLITATGQRVTLRCSPRSGDLSVYWYQQSLDQGLQFLIQYYNGEERAKGNILERFSAQQFPDLHSELNLSSLELGDSALYFCASSVAIQGGNEQFFGPGTRLTVL.